This T cell receptor beta chain was documented in a study of control samples from healthy donors and cancer patients. Profiled with immunoSEQ multiplex PCR; TCRdb holds only in-frame clones, not every one. This sample has nearly 40,000 clones, with 90% to 95% found just once. Germline assignment: CDR1 MDHEN and CDR2 SYDVKM. This CDR3 is 14 amino acids long. V lost 6 bases and J lost 4, with 15 bases in between. The V call is TRBV28, the J call TRBJ1-1; D unclear. The sequenced sample consisted of blood. This clonotype originated in a woman in her fifties or sixties in good health. CDR3 loop: CASRELGSATEAFF. DNA of the CDR3: TGTGCCAGCAGGGAACTTGGTTCGGCCACTGAAGCTTTCTTT.